The 8 T cell receptor beta chains reported below all come from one sample, sequenced in a study of low-dose radiotherapy and immunotherapy resistance in tumors. Alpha and beta chains were covered, as first-strand cDNA relied on TRAV- and TRBV-specific primers. TCR amplification involved 20 to 25 PCR cycles with a constant-region primer and V-primer adapter. TCRdb used MiXCR to reprocess the reads, holding one entry per CDR3 protein. The table has some 88,000 distinct CDR3 sequences, 9.4% seen once; the top ten hold 0.95% to 1.3%. Time point: before trial treatment. The input for sequencing was PBMCs, taken before treatment. The receptors here all came from a male donor with prostate cancer.

This clonotype occurred many times. This sequence joins TRBV29-1 and TRBJ2-7, with 7 bases identical to TRBD2. CDR1 SQVTM and CDR2 ANQGSEA come from the germline V gene. This CDR3 contains 12 residues. V shed 8 bases and J 2 bases; nucleotides not matched to a gene: 6. The CDR3 sequence is CSFSSGPYEQYF. DNA for the CDR3: TGCAGCTTTTCTAGCGGACCCTACGAGCAGTACTTC.

This clonotype was observed at least ten times. The chain employs TRBV28 and TRBJ2-1; the match to TRBD2 covers 8 bases. The CDR3 is 16 residues long. Germline loops: CDR1 MDHEN, CDR2 SYDVKM. The junction had 10 bases not matched to a gene; V was cut back by 6 bases and J by 3 bases. CDR3 sequence reads: CASSTSGTRIYNEQFF. The CDR3 region has the DNA TGTGCCAGCAGCACCTCCGGGACTAGGATCTACAATGAGCAGTTCTTC.

This clonotype came up many times. J is TRBJ2-2 and V is TRBV9, with D unresolved. V was shortened by 3 bases and J by 8 bases, with 8 bases between the two germline ends. Germline CDR1 reads SGDLS; CDR2 reads YYNGEE. The CDR3 covers 12 residues. The CDR3 loop is CASSASVGELFF. The CDR3 bases are TGTGCCAGCAGCGCCTCCGTTGGGGAGCTGTTTTTT. Looking up the rest from reference TRBV9 and TRBJ2-2 gives the full variable domain: DSGVTQTPKHLITATGQRVTLRCSPRSGDLSVYWYQQSLDQGLQFLIQYYNGEERAKGNILERFSAQQFPDLHSELNLSSLELGDSALYFCASSASVGELFFGEGSRLTVL.

This clonotype was seen repeatedly, ten times or more. This chain's CDR3 is CASSLKGAAGAFF. The CDR3 bases are TGTGCCAGCAGCTTGAAGGGGGCGGCAGGAGCTTTCTTT. The chain recombines TRBV5-4 with TRBJ1-1; 7 bases match TRBD1. The CDR3 runs to 13 residues. Unmatched junction bases numbered 7, after V lost 1 base and J lost 10 bases. Germline-derived CDR1 and CDR2 are SGHNT and YYREEE (reference sequence). The whole variable domain, filled in from reference TRBV5-4 and TRBJ1-1, reads ETGVTQSPTHLIKTRGQQVTLRCSSQSGHNTVSWYQQALGQGPQFIFQYYREEENGRGNFPPRFSGLQFPNYSSELNVNALELDDSALYLCASSLKGAAGAFFGQGTRLTVV.

With regard to this clonotype: A far more abundant clone sits one base away, making this likely a read error. The rearrangement uses TRBV20-1 and TRBJ2-7; the match to TRBD2 covers 9 bases. The germline V gene encodes CDR1 DFQATT and CDR2 SNEGSKA (reference sequence). V was clipped by 6 bases and J by 7 bases; unmatched bases: 19. This CDR3 region has 16 residues. The CDR3 nucleotides are TGCAGTGCGGGAGGTCGACTAGCGGCCTTTGGGGATGAGCAGTACTTC. This sequence encodes CSAGGRLAAFGDEQYF.

Regarding this clonotype: A clone one base away is much larger, so this may be a read error. This chain links TRBV7-9 with TRBJ2-7, with D possibly being TRBD2 (5 bases). The germline V and J ends were trimmed by 7 bases and 7 bases, with 26 bases remaining between them. Germline loops: CDR1 SEHNR, CDR2 FQNEAQ (reference sequence). This CDR3 contains 16 residues. The CDR3 is CASTSPPDSSYNEQYF. The CDR3 bases are TGTGCCAGCACCTCACCCCCGGACTCTTCCTACAATGAGCAGTACTTC.

This clonotype has ten or more counts. The chain recombines TRBV5-4 with TRBJ1-1; D unresolved. CDR1 is SGHNT, CDR2 YYREEE, per germline (reference sequence). The CDR3 contains 15 residues. Trimming cost V 0 bases and J 0 bases, with 9 bases left between them. The CDR3 DNA reads as TGTGCCAGCAGCTTGGCAGAGACTTTGAACACTGAAGCTTTCTTT. This sequence encodes CASSLAETLNTEAFF.

This clonotype turned up a few times. The chain uses TRBV10-3 and TRBJ2-7; TRBD2 aligns across 10 bases. V lost 6 bases to trimming and J lost 6 bases; unmatched junction nucleotides: 8. The CDR3 loop spans 14 amino acids. The germline CDR1 and CDR2 sequences are ENHRY and SYGVKD. CDR3 region: CAISTSGRALEQYF. In DNA, the CDR3 is TGTGCCATCAGCACCAGCGGGAGGGCCCTCGAGCAGTACTTC.